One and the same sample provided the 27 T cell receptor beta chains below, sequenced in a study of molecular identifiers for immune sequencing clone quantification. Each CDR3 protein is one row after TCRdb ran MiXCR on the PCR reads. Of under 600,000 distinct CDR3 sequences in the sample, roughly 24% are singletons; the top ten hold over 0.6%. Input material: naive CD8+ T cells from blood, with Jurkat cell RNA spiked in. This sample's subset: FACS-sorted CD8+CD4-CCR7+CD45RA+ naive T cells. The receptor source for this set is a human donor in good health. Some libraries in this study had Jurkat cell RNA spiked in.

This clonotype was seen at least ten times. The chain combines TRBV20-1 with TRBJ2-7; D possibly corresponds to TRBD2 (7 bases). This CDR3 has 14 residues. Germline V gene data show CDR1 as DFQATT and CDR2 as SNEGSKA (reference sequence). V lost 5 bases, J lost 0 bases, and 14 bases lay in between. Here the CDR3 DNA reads TGCAGTGCTTTAGGGGGGGAACCCTCCTACGAGCAGTACTTC. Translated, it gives CSALGGEPSYEQYF.

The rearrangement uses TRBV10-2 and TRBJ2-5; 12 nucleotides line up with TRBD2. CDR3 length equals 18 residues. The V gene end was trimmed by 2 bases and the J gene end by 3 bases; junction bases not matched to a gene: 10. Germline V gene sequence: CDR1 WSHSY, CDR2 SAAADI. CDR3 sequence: CASSEAGLAGKFKETQYF. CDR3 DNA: TGCGCCAGCAGTGAGGCAGGACTAGCGGGAAAATTTAAAGAGACCCAGTACTTC.

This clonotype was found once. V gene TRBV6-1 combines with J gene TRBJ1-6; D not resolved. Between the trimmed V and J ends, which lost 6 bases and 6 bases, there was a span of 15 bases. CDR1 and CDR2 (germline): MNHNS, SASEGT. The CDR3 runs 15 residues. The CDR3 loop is CASSLHDTFNSPLHF. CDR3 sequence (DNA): TGTGCCAGCAGCCTACACGACACCTTTAATTCACCCCTCCACTTT.

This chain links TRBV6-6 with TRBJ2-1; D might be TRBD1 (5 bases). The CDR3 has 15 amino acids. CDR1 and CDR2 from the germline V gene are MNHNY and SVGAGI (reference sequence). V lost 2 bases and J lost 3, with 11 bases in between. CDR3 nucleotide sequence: TGTGCCAGCAGTTACCCGGCTGACAGCTACAATGAGCAGTTCTTC. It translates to CASSYPADSYNEQFF.

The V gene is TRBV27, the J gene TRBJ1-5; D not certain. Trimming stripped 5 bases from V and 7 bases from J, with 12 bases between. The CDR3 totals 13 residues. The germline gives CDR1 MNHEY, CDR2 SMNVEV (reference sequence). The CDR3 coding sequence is TGTGCCAGCAGTGTCCAGGAGGGCCAGCCCCAGCATTTT. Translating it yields CASSVQEGQPQHF.

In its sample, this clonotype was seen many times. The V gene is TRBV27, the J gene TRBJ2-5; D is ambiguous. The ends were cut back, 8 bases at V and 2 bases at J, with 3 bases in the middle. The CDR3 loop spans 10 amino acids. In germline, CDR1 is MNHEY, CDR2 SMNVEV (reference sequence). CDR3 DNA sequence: TGTGCCAGCGTACAAGAGACCCAGTACTTC. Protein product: CASVQETQYF.

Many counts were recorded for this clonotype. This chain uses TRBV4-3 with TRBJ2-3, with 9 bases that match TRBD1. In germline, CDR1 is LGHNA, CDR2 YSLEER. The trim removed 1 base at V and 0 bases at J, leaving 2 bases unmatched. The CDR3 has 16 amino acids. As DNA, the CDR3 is TGCGCCAGCAGCCAAGGGACAGGGGCTAGCACAGATACGCAGTATTTT. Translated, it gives CASSQGTGASTDTQYF.

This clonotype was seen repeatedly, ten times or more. As DNA, the CDR3 is TGTGCCAGCAGACCGCCCGGGACGGCTGCAACTAATGAAAAACTGTTTTTT. Its translation is CASRPPGTAATNEKLFF. The chain links TRBV6-2 or TRBV6-3 to TRBJ1-4, with a possible D match to TRBD1 (5 bases). V was trimmed by 6 bases and J by 0 bases, leaving 17 bases between them. Germline CDR1 is MNHEY and CDR2 is SVGEGT. The CDR3 totals 17 residues.

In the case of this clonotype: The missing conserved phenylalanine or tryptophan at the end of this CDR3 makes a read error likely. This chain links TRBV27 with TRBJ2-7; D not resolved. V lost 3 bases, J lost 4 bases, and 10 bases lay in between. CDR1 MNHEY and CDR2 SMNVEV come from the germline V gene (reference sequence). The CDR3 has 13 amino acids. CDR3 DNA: TGTGCCAGCAGTTTTCGGAACCGGTACGAGCAGTACCTC. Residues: CASSFRNRYEQYL.

CDR3 residues: CATSSGGGSYEQYF. Here the CDR3 DNA reads TGCGCCACTTCGAGCGGGGGGGGTTCCTACGAGCAGTACTTC. V is TRBV4-1 and J is TRBJ2-7; TRBD2 agrees at 10 bases. J gave up 1 base and V 10 bases, and 7 bases lay outside the gene matches. The V gene's germline CDR1 is MGHRA and CDR2 YSYEKL. This CDR3 region has 14 residues.

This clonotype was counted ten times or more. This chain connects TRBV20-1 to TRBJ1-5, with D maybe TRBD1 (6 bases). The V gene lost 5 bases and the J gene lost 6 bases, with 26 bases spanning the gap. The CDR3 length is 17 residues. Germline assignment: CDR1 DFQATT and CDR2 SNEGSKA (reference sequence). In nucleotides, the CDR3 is TGCAGTGCTCTAGACCACTTCCCGACAGGTCGGGGTCAGCCCCAGCATTTT. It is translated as CSALDHFPTGRGQPQHF.

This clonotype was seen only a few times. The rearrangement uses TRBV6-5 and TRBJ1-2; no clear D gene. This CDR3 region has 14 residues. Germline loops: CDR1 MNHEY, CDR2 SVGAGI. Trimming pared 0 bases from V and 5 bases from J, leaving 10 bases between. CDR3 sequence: CASSYSGSRYGYTF. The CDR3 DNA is TGTGCCAGCAGTTACTCAGGCAGCCGTTATGGCTACACCTTC.

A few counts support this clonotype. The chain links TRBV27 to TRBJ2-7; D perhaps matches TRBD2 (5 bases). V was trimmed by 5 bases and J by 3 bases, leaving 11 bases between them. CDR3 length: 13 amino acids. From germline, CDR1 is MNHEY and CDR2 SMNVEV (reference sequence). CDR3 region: CASSATGDYEQYF. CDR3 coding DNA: TGTGCCAGCAGTGCCACCGGGGACTACGAGCAGTACTTC.

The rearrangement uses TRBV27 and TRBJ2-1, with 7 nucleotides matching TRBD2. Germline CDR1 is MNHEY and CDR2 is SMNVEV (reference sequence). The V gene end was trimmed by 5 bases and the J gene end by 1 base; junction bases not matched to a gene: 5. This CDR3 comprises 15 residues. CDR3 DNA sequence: TGTGCCAGCAGTACTATAGCGGGTTCCTACAATGAGCAGTTCTTC. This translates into CASSTIAGSYNEQFF.

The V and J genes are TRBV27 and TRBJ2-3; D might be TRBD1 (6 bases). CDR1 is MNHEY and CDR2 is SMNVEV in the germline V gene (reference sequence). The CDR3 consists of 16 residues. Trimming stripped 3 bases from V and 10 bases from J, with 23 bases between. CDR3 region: CASSFGQSIGWASQYF. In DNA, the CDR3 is TGTGCCAGCAGTTTCGGACAGTCAATAGGGTGGGCTTCGCAGTATTTT.

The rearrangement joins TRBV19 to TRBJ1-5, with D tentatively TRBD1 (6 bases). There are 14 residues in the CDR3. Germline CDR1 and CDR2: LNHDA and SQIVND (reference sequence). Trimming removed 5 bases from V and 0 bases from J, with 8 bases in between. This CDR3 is CASSGQSSNQPQHF. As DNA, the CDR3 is TGTGCCAGTAGTGGACAGAGTAGCAATCAGCCCCAGCATTTT.

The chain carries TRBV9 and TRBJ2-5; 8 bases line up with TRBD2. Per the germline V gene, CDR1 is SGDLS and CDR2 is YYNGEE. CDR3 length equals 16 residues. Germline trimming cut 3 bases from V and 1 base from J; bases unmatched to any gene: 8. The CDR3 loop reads CASSGPAGVPQETQYF. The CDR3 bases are TGTGCCAGCAGCGGCCCAGCGGGGGTCCCCCAAGAGACCCAGTACTTC.

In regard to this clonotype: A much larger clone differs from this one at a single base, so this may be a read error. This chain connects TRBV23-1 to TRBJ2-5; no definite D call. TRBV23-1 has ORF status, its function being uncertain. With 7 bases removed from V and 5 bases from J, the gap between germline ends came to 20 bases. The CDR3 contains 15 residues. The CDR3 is CASTPPDPRAETQYF. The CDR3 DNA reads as TGCGCCAGCACCCCCCCGGACCCTAGAGCGGAGACCCAGTACTTC.

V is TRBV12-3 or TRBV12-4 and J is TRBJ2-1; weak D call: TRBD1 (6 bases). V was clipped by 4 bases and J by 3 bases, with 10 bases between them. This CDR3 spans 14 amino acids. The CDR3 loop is CASSSGQNYNEQFF. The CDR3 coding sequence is TGTGCCAGCAGTTCCGGACAGAACTACAATGAGCAGTTCTTC.

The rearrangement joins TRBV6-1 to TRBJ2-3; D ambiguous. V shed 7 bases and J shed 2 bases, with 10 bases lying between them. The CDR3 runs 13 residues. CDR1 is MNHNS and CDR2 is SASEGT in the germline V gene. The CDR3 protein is CASIFQNTDTQYF. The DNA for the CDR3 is TGTGCCAGCATTTTCCAGAACACAGATACGCAGTATTTT.

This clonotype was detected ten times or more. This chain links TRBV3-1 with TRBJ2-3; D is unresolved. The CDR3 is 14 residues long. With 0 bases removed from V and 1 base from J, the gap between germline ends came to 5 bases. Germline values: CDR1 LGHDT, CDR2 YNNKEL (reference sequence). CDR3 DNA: TGTGCCAGCAGCCAAGATATGGGCACAGATACGCAGTATTTT. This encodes CASSQDMGTDTQYF.

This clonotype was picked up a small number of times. The CDR3 protein is CASSQGPTQGLTNGYTF. The CDR3 DNA follows: TGCGCCAGCAGCCAGGGACCGACCCAGGGGCTTACTAATGGCTACACCTTC. The chain couples TRBV4-1 to TRBJ1-2, with TRBD1 as a possible D gene (6 bases). The length of the CDR3 is 17 residues. Germline V gives CDR1 MGHRA, CDR2 YSYEKL. Trimming shortened V by 3 bases and J by 6 bases, and 23 bases separated the two germline ends.

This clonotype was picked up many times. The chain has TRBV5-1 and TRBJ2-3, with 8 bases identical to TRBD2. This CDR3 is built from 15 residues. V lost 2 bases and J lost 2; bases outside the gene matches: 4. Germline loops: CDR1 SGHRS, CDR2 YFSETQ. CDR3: CASSFGTSPTDTQYF. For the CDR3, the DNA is TGCGCCAGCAGCTTTGGGACTAGTCCCACAGATACGCAGTATTTT.

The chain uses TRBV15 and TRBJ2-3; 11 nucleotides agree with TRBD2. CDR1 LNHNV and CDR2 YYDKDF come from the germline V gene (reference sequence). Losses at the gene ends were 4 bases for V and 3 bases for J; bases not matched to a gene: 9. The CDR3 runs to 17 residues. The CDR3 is CATSTTSGSVLTDTQYF. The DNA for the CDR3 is TGTGCCACCAGCACCACTAGCGGGAGTGTTTTAACAGATACGCAGTATTTT.

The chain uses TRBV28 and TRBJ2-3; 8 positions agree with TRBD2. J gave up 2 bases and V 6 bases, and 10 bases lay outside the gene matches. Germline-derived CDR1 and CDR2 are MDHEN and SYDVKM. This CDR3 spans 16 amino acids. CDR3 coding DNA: TGTGCCAGCAGCCCCGGGTTTAGCGGGACCACAGATACGCAGTATTTT. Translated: CASSPGFSGTTDTQYF.

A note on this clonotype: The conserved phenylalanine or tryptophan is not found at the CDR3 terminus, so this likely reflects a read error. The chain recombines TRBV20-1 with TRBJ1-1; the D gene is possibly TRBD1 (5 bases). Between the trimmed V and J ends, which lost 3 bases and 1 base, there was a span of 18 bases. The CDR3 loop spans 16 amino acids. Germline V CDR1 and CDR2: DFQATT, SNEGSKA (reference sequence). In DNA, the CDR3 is TGCAGTGCTAGGAGGGGCAGGGTGTCCAGGAACACTGAAGCTTTCTTA. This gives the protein CSARRGRVSRNTEAFL.

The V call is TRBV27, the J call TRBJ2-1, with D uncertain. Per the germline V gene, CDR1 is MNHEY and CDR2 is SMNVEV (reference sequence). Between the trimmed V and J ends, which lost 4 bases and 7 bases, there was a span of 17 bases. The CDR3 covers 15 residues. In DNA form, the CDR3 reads TGTGCCAGCAGTTCCCCCGAAGGGATTCTAAATGAGCAGTTCTTC. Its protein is CASSSPEGILNEQFF.